The entry below describes one T cell receptor beta chain. The same CDR3 is also encoded by other DNA sequences in this sample. Per the study methods: Reference gene primer amplification yielded estimated nucleated cell counts. Repertoires were generated with immunoSEQ multiplex PCR, while TCRdb's copy carries only in-frame clones and drops some. From that table come the V and J calls and clone size; the DNA was used to work out D and trimming. Altogether over 300,000 clones are present, approximately 83% being singletons, with the ten largest covering roughly 2%. This entry is derived from a study of blood T cell repertoires in COVID-19. Study in general: The United States, Italy and Spain were the sources of the acute and convalescent COVID-19 samples. The cDNA or gDNA used as material had been derived from T cells, B-cell-depleted T cells, or PBMCs.

Resolution of symptoms, clearance, or two negative PCRs was present in recovered Cohort 3 donors. Trimming took off 6 bases at V and 0 bases at J, with 8 bases between the two ends. In germline, CDR1 is SQVTM, CDR2 ANQGSEA. The CDR3 runs 12 residues. Sequenced input: PBMCs or T cells enriched from blood (not recorded which). The V call is TRBV29-1, the J call TRBJ1-1, with a weak D call TRBD1 (5 bases). The TCR was taken from a man aged 30 to 45 who had recovered from COVID-19. The CDR3 region is CSVGGVNTEAFF. The CDR3, as DNA: TGCAGCGTGGGGGGGGTGAACACTGAAGCTTTCTTT.